Presented here are 15 T cell receptor beta chains from one specimen sequenced in a study of shared clonotypes between healthy human individuals. The data were produced by immunoSEQ multiplex PCR, yet TCRdb's version contains in-frame clones alone and is incomplete. Of some 360,000 clones in the sample, less than 75% are singletons; the top ten hold roughly a tenth. Material for sequencing was memory CD4+ T cells sorted from blood. Subset described: CD45RA-negative fraction. The receptors come from a man aged 30 to 45 in good health.

This clone was counted between two and nine times. Other DNA sequences in the sample encode the same CDR3. This sequence joins TRBV19 and TRBJ1-5; unclear D gene. The CDR3 runs 13 residues. V was shortened by 5 bases and J by 5 bases, with 10 bases between the two germline ends. CDR1 is LNHDA and CDR2 is SQIVND in the germline V gene (reference sequence). The CDR3: CASSSRPDQPQHF. The CDR3 nucleotides are TGTGCCAGTAGTTCCAGACCGGATCAGCCCCAGCATTTT.

The table lists this clone with many counts. The chain recombines TRBV9 with TRBJ2-3; D not certain. The CDR3 spans 15 residues. Trimming took off 0 bases at V and 0 bases at J, with 8 bases between the two ends. The germline gives CDR1 SGDLS, CDR2 YYNGEE. The CDR3 coding sequence is TGTGCCAGCAGCGTAGTCGGCAGTAGCACAGATACGCAGTATTTT. This translates into CASSVVGSSTDTQYF. Full variable domain (remainder filled in from reference TRBV9 and TRBJ2-3): DSGVTQTPKHLITATGQRVTLRCSPRSGDLSVYWYQQSLDQGLQFLIQYYNGEERAKGNILERFSAQQFPDLHSELNLSSLELGDSALYFCASSVVGSSTDTQYFGPGTRLTVL.

The chain joins TRBV29-1 to TRBJ1-2, with 7 bases aligning to TRBD1. This CDR3 has 14 amino acids. Germline V gene lookup returns CDR1 SQVTM and CDR2 ANQGSEA. Trimming took 0 bases from V and 4 from J; bases not matched to a gene: 5. The CDR3, as DNA: TGCAGCGTTGAAGATTTCAGGGGGGCCTATGGCTACACCTTC. The encoded protein is CSVEDFRGAYGYTF.

The V and J genes are TRBV28 and TRBJ2-3; 7 positions agree with TRBD2. V lost 5 bases to trimming and J lost 0 bases; unmatched junction nucleotides: 5. In germline, CDR1 is MDHEN, CDR2 SYDVKM. The CDR3 contains 15 residues. CDR3 loop: CASSRSGISTDTQYF. The CDR3 DNA reads TGTGCCAGCAGTCGAAGCGGGATTAGCACAGATACGCAGTATTTT.

This chain connects TRBV6-6 to TRBJ2-7; unclear D gene. Trimming left V 6 bases short and J 2 bases short, with 11 bases between. The germline V gene encodes CDR1 MNHNY and CDR2 SVGAGI (reference sequence). The CDR3 runs 13 residues. The CDR3 sequence: CASSHARPYEQYF. CDR3 DNA sequence: TGTGCCAGCAGCCACGCCAGGCCCTACGAGCAGTACTTC.

This clone was detected ten times or more. The chain combines TRBV7-9 with TRBJ2-3; no definite D call. V lost 11 bases and J lost 3, with 15 bases in between. CDR3 length: 13 residues. Looked up from germline, CDR1 is SEHNR and CDR2 is FQNEAQ (reference sequence). The CDR3, as DNA: TGTGCCGCCCGGGTGAGGCAGACAGATACGCAGTATTTT. Protein: CAARVRQTDTQYF.

The rearrangement uses TRBV6-1 and TRBJ2-5; 7 bases are shared with TRBD1. The CDR3 spans 12 residues. Germline loops: CDR1 MNHNS, CDR2 SASEGT. J lost 2 bases, V lost 7 bases, and 1 base had no gene match. The CDR3 region is CASTRGQETQYF. In DNA, the CDR3 is TGTGCCAGCACCAGGGGGCAAGAGACCCAGTACTTC.

The chain recombines TRBV2 with TRBJ2-7; D is undetermined. Looked up from germline, CDR1 is SNHLY and CDR2 is FYNNEI. The CDR3 contains 12 residues. V lost 2 bases and J 7 bases, leaving 9 bases between the germline ends. This chain's CDR3 is CASSERDWEQYF. The CDR3 DNA sequence: TGTGCCAGCAGTGAAAGGGATTGGGAGCAGTACTTC.

The sample holds a few counts of this clone. The chain carries TRBV7-2 and TRBJ2-7; 7 nucleotides line up with TRBD1. This CDR3 region has 13 residues. Per the germline V gene, CDR1 is SGHTA and CDR2 is FQGNSA. Trimming removed 4 bases from V and 7 bases from J; junction bases left unmatched: 7. The CDR3 bases are TGTGCCAGCAGCTCTATGACAGGGTTGGAGCAGTACTTC. Residues: CASSSMTGLEQYF.

The chain has TRBV6-5 and TRBJ2-7, with D maybe TRBD1 (6 bases). Looked up from germline, CDR1 is MNHEY and CDR2 is SVGAGI. The length of the CDR3 is 13 residues. Trimming left V 3 bases short and J 5 bases short, with 11 bases between. The CDR3 region has the DNA TGTGCCAGCAGTTATCAGGGGTTCCACGAGCAGTACTTC. Its translation: CASSYQGFHEQYF.

Remarks on this clone: Other DNA sequences within the sample encode an identical CDR3. The chain combines TRBV18 with TRBJ1-1; the match to TRBD1 covers 9 bases. Germline V gene sequence: CDR1 KGHSH, CDR2 LQKENI. V shed 2 bases and J 1 base; nucleotides not matched to a gene: 2. The CDR3 sequence is 15 residues long. The CDR3: CASSPRGQGNTEAFF. The CDR3 DNA is TGTGCCAGCTCACCAAGGGGACAGGGGAACACTGAAGCTTTCTTT.

This clone was seen just once. V is TRBV28 and J is TRBJ2-2, with TRBD1 matching over 9 bases. The V gene's germline CDR1 is MDHEN and CDR2 SYDVKM. The junction had 7 bases not matched to a gene; V was cut back by 2 bases and J by 6 bases. The CDR3 is 16 residues long. In DNA, the CDR3 is TGTGCCAGCAGTTTACCCAGGACAGGGGCGGCCGGGGAGCTGTTTTTT. Its translation is CASSLPRTGAAGELFF. Full variable domain (remainder filled in from reference TRBV28 and TRBJ2-2): DVKVTQSSRYLVKRTGEKVFLECVQDMDHENMFWYRQDPGLGLRLIYFSYDVKMKEKGDIPEGYSVSREKKERFSLILESASTNQTSMYLCASSLPRTGAAGELFFGEGSRLTVL.

This clone appeared a few times. V gene TRBV18 combines with J gene TRBJ1-1; a possible D gene is TRBD1 (5 bases). Per germline, CDR1 KGHSH and CDR2 LQKENI. The length of the CDR3 is 13 residues. Deletions cut 4 bases from V and 1 base from J, with 7 bases between. CDR3 sequence: CASSQQANTEAFF. As DNA, the CDR3 is TGTGCCAGCTCACAACAGGCGAACACTGAAGCTTTCTTT.

This clone was seen a handful of times. The rearrangement uses TRBV4-2 and TRBJ2-5; 8 positions match TRBD1. CDR1 is LGHNA and CDR2 is YNFKEQ in the germline V gene. The length of the CDR3 is 14 residues. The J segment lost 5 bases and the V segment lost 1 base, leaving 3 bases of the junction unmatched. The CDR3: CASSQADRDETQYF. The CDR3 DNA is TGTGCCAGCAGCCAAGCGGACAGGGATGAGACCCAGTACTTC.

The CDR3 nucleotides read TGTGCCAGCAGCTCCCTTTCCGGGGAGCTGTTTTTT. It translates to CASSSLSGELFF. This chain joins TRBV11-3 and TRBJ2-2; D call uncertain. The CDR3 contains 12 residues. V was pared by 4 bases and J by 6 bases, with 6 bases between. The germline V gene has CDR1 SGHNT and CDR2 YENEEA.